This note documents a single T cell receptor (beta chain) sequence. The CDR3 runs to 13 residues. The V and J ends lost 6 bases and 9 bases respectively, with 15 bases between them. Germline V lookup: CDR1 MNHEY, CDR2 SMNVEV (reference sequence). Authors' data handling: Estimation of nucleated cell counts was performed using reference gene primer amplification. Sequenced by immunoSEQ multiplex PCR; TCRdb stores in-frame clones only, minus some. The V and J calls and clone size come from that table; D and trimming were worked out from the DNA. Of more than 300,000 clones in the sample, around nine tenths are singletons; the top ten hold under 3.5%. This entry is derived from a study of blood T cell repertoires in COVID-19. Study context: The origin of the acute and convalescent COVID-19 samples was the United States, Italy and Spain. T cells, B-cell-depleted T cells, or PBMCs supplied cDNA or gDNA.

The TCR was taken from a woman aged 18-35 years who had recovered from COVID-19. The rearrangement uses TRBV27 and TRBJ2-1; D gene unclear. Source material: peripheral blood. The CDR3 loop reads CASRLIQAGEQFF. For the CDR3, the DNA is TGTGCCAGCAGACTGATTCAGGCAGGTGAGCAGTTCTTC.